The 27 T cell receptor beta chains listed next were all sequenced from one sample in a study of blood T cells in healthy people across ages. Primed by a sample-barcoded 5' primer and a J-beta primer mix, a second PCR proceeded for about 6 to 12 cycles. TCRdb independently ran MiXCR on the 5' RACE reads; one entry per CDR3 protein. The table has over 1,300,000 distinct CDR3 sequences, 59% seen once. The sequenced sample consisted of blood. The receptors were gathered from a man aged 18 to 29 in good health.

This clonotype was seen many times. CDR3 amino acids: CASSVGQGPYEQYF. CDR3 in DNA: TGTGCCAGCAGCGTGGGACAGGGTCCCTACGAGCAGTACTTC. V usage is TRBV9 and J usage is TRBJ2-7; 9 bases fit TRBD1. This CDR3 is 14 amino acids long. The V gene end was trimmed by 2 bases and the J gene end by 2 bases; junction bases not matched to a gene: 2. Germline lookup yields CDR1 SGDLS and CDR2 YYNGEE.

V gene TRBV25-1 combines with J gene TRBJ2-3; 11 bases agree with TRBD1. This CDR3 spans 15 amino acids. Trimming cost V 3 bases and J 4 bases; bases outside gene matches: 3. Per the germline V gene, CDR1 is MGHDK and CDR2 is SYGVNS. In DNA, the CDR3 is TGTGCCAGCAGTGAGGACAGGGGGCGCCCAGATACGCAGTATTTT. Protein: CASSEDRGRPDTQYF.

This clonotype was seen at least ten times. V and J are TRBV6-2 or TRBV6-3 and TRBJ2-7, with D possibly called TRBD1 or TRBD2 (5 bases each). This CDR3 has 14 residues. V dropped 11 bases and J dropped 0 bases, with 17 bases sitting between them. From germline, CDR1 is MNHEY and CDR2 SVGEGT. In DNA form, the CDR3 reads TGTGCCGGCCGCAGGGACGCAAGCTCCTACGAGCAGTACTTC. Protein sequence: CAGRRDASSYEQYF.

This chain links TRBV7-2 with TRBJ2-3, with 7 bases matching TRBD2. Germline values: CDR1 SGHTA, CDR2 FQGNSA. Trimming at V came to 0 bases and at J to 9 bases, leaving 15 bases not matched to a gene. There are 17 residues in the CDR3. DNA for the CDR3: TGTGCCAGCAGCTTAGCGGGAGGGTTCTTTGAGGTCAGGACGCAGTATTTT. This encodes CASSLAGGFFEVRTQYF.

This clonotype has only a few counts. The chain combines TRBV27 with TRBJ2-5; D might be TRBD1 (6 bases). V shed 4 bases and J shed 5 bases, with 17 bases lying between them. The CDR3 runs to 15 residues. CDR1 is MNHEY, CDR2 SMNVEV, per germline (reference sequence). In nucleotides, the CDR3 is TGTGCCAGCAGTTCGCACAGGGAGCTTCGGGAGACCCAGTACTTC. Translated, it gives CASSSHRELRETQYF.

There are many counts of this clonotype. CDR3 residues: CSERTGLETQYF. Written as DNA, the CDR3 is TGCAGCGAACGCACAGGGCTCGAGACCCAGTACTTC. The chain links TRBV29-1 to TRBJ2-5; a weak D match, TRBD1 (6 bases). The V gene lost 7 bases and the J gene lost 5 bases, with 14 bases spanning the gap. Germline loops: CDR1 SQVTM, CDR2 ANQGSEA. CDR3 length equals 12 residues.

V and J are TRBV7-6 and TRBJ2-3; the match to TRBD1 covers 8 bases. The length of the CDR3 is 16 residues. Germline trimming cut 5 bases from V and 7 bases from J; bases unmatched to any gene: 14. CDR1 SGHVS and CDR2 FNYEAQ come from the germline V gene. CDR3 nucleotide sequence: TGTGCCAGCAGCGTAGGTACAGGGACAGGTCCACATACGCAGTATTTT. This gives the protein CASSVGTGTGPHTQYF.

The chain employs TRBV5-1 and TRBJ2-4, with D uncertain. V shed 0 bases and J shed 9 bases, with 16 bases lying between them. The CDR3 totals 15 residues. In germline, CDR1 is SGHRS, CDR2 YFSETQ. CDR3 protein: CASSLGTYKGSIQYF. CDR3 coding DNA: TGCGCCAGCAGCTTGGGTACGTACAAGGGAAGCATTCAGTACTTC.

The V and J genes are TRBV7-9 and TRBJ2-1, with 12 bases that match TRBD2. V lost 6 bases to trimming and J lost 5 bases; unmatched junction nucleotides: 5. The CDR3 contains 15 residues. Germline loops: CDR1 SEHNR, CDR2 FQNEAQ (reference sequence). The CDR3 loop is CASRPTSGGNNEQFF. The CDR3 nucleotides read TGTGCCAGCAGACCTACTAGCGGGGGGAACAATGAGCAGTTCTTC.

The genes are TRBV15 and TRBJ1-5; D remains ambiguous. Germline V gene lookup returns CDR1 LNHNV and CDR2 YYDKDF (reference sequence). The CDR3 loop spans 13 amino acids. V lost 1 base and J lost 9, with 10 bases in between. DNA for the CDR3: TGTGCCACCAGCAGAGTGGGTTTAGGGCCCCAGCATTTT. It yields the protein CATSRVGLGPQHF.

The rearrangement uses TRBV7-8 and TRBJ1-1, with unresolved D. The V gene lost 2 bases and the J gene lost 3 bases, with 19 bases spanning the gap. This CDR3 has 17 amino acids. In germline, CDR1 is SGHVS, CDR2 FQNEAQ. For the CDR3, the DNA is TGTGCCAGCAGCTTATCGGATACCGGGTGGGTTTACACTGAAGCTTTCTTT. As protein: CASSLSDTGWVYTEAFF.

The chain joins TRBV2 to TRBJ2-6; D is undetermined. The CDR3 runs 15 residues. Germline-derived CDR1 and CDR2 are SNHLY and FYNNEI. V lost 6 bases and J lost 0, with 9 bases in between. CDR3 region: CASRRASSGANVLTF. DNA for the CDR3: TGTGCCAGCAGACGCGCAAGCTCTGGGGCCAACGTCCTGACTTTC.

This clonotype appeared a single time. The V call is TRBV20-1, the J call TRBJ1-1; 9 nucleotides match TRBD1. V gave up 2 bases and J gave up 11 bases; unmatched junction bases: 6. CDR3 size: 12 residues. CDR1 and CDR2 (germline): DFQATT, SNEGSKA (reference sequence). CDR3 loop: CSARSGTGRAFF. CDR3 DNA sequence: TGCAGTGCTAGATCAGGGACAGGGAGGGCTTTCTTT.

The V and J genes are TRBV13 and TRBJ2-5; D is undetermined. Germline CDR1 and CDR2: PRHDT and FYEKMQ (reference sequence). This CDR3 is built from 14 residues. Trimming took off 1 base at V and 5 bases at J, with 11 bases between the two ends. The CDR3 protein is CASSLENGGETQYF. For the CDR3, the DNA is TGTGCCAGCAGCTTAGAGAATGGCGGTGAGACCCAGTACTTC.

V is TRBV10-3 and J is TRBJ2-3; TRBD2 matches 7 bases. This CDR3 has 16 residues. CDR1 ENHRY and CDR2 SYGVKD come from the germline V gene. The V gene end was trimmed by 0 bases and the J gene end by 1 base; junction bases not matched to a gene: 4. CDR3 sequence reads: CAISESGGGGTDTQYF. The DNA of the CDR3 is TGTGCCATCAGTGAGTCGGGTGGGGGGGGCACAGATACGCAGTATTTT.

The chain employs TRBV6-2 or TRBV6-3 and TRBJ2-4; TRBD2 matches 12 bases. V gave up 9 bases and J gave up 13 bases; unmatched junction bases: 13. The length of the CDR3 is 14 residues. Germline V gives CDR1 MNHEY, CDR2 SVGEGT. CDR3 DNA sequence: TGTGCCAGTCGTACACCGGGACTAGCGGGTGAGCAGTACTTC. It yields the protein CASRTPGLAGEQYF.

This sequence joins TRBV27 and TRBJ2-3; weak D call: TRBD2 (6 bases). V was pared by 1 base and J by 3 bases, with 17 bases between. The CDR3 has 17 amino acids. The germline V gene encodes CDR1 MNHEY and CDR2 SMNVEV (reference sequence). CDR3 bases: TGTGCCAGCAGTTTATTAATTCGGGGGACGGCGACAGATACGCAGTATTTT. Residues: CASSLLIRGTATDTQYF.

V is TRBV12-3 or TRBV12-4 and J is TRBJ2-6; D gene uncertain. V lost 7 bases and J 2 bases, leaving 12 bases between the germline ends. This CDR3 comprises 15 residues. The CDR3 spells CASTFNYPGANVLTF. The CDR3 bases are TGTGCCAGCACCTTTAATTACCCTGGGGCCAACGTCCTGACTTTC.

The CDR3 DNA reads as TGTGCCAGCAGCCCCGGGGTAGCGGGGGTGAACACCGGGGAGCTGTTTTTT. Translation gives CASSPGVAGVNTGELFF. V usage is TRBV11-2 and J usage is TRBJ2-2, with 9 positions matching TRBD2. The CDR3 runs to 17 residues. Trimming took 5 bases from V and 1 from J; bases not matched to a gene: 8. The germline gives CDR1 SGHAT, CDR2 FQNNGV.

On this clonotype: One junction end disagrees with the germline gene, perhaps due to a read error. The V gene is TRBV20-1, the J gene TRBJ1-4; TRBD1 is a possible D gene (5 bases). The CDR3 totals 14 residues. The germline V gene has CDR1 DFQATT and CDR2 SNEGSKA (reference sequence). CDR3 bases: TGCAGTGCAAGAGCGGGGGGAACAAATGAAAAACTGTTTTTT. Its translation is CSARAGGTNEKLFF.

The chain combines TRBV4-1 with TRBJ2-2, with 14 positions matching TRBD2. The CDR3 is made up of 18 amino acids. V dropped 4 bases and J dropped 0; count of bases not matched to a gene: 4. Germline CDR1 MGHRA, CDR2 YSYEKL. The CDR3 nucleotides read TGCGCCAGCAGCCGAGGACTAGCGGGGGGTCCGAACACCGGGGAGCTGTTTTTT. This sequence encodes CASSRGLAGGPNTGELFF.

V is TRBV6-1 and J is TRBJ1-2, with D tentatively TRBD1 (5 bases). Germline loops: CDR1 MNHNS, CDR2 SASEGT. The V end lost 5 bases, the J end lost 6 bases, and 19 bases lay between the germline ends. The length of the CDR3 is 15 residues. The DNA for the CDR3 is TGTGCCAGCAGTAAATCACCCACAGGCTCTGATGGCTACACCTTC. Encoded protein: CASSKSPTGSDGYTF.

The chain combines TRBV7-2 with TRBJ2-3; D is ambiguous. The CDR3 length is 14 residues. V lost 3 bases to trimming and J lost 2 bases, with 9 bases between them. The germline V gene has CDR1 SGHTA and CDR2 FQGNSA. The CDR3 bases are TGTGCCAGCAGCTTCCGAGCCTACACAGATACGCAGTATTTT. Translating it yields CASSFRAYTDTQYF. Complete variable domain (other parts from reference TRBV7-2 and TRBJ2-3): GAGVSQSPSNKVTEKGKDVELRCDPISGHTALYWYRQSLGQGLEFLIYFQGNSAPDKSGLPSDRFSAERTGGSVSTLTIQRTQQEDSAVYLCASSFRAYTDTQYFGPGTRLTVL.

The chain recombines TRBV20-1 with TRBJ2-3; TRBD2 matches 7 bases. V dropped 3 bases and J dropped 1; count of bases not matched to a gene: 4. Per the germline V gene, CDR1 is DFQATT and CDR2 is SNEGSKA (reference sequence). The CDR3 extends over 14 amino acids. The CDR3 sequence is CSASGGVRTDTQYF. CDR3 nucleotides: TGCAGTGCTAGTGGGGGGGTACGCACAGATACGCAGTATTTT.

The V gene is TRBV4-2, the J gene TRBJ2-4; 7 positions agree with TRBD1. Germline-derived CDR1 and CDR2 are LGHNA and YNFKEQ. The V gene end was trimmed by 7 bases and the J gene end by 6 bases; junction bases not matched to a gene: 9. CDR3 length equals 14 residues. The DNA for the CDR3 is TGTGCCAGCACCTATGAGGCAGGGGGAAACATTCAGTACTTC. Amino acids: CASTYEAGGNIQYF.

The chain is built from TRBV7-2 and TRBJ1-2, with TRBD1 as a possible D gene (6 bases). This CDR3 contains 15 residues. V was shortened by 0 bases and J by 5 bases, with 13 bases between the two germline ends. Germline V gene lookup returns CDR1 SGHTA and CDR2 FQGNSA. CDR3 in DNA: TGTGCCAGCAGCTTAGCTGGCAGGGGAAGATATGGCTACACCTTC. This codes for CASSLAGRGRYGYTF.

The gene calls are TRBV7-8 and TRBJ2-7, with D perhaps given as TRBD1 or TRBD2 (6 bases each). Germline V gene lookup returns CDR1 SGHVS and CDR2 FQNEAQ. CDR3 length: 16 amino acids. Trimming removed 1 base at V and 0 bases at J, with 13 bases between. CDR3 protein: CASSLGGGGGSYEQYF. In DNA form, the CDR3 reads TGTGCCAGCAGCTTAGGCGGCGGAGGGGGCTCCTACGAGCAGTACTTC.